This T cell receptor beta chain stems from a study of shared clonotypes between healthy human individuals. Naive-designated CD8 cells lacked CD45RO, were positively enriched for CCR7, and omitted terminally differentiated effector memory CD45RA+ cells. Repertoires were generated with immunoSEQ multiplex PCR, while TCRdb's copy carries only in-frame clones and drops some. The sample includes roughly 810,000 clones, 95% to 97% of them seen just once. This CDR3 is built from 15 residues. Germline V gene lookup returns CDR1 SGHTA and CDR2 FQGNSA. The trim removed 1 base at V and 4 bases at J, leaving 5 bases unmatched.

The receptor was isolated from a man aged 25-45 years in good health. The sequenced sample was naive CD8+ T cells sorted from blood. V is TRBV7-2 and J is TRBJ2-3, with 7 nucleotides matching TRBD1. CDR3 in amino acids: CASSLGPGGSDTQYF. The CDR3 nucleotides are TGTGCCAGCAGCTTAGGGCCAGGGGGTTCAGATACGCAGTATTTT.